The present entry profiles one T cell receptor beta chain with its context. The data were taken from a study of blood T cell repertoires in COVID-19. As for the study in general: From T cells, B-cell-depleted T cells, or PBMCs came the material, which was cDNA or gDNA.

Germline V lookup: CDR1 SEHNR, CDR2 FQNEAQ (reference sequence). V dropped 1 base and J dropped 5 bases, with 6 bases sitting between them. There are 12 residues in the CDR3. Source study methods: Reference gene primer amplification yielded estimated nucleated cell counts. Produced via immunoSEQ multiplex PCR; TCRdb's table is partial and in-frame only. The V and J calls and clone size come from that table; D and trimming were worked out from the DNA. Of 200,000 to 250,000 clones listed, around 85% are singletons. This clonotype was sampled from a woman in her sixties with active or convalescent COVID-19. Material for sequencing was peripheral blood. This chain links TRBV7-9 with TRBJ2-7; the D is unclear. CDR3 loop: CASSLGAHEQYV. Here the CDR3 DNA reads TGTGCCAGCAGCTTAGGGGCGCACGAGCAGTACGTC.